This passage covers 29 T cell receptor beta chains from one sample sequenced in a study of cytomegalovirus exposure and HLA in healthy donors. Primers for the PCR totalled 60 Vbeta and 13 Jbeta. TCRdb's table, derived via immunoSEQ multiplex PCR, lists solely in-frame clones and lacks some. There are nearly 110,000 clones in the sample; around 76% occur only once, and about 6% lies in the top ten. Sequencing was done on a sample of PBMCs. The receptors were gathered from a woman between 50 and 59 years old in good health and CMV-seropositive.

The chain employs TRBV9 and TRBJ1-5; the match to TRBD1 covers 7 bases. Trimming cost V 4 bases and J 6 bases; bases outside gene matches: 7. Germline lookup yields CDR1 SGDLS and CDR2 YYNGEE. This CDR3 is 14 amino acids long. For the CDR3, the DNA is TGTGCCAGCAGCCCAGGGGGGAGCGGTCAGCCCCAGCATTTT. As protein: CASSPGGSGQPQHF.

The rearrangement joins TRBV10-3 to TRBJ1-2, with D perhaps TRBD1 (5 bases). CDR1 and CDR2 (germline): ENHRY, SYGVKD. The CDR3 loop spans 14 amino acids. Trimming removed 3 bases at V and 4 bases at J, with 12 bases between. The CDR3 loop reads CAISEDPTVYGYTF. As DNA, the CDR3 is TGTGCCATCAGTGAAGACCCGACAGTCTATGGCTACACCTTC.

The sample holds one count of this clone. The gene calls are TRBV20-1 and TRBJ2-3; D remains ambiguous. Germline CDR1 DFQATT, CDR2 SNEGSKA (reference sequence). The V end was cut by 4 bases, the J end by 0 bases, with 2 bases between. The CDR3 consists of 11 residues. The CDR3 reads CSATSTDTQYF. The CDR3 DNA reads TGCAGTGCTACTAGCACAGATACGCAGTATTTT.

This clone was observed a few times. This chain joins TRBV4-3 and TRBJ2-1, with a tentative D call TRBD2 (6 bases). Trimming left V 1 base short and J 4 bases short, with 11 bases between. The CDR3 runs 15 residues. The germline gives CDR1 LGHNA, CDR2 YSLEER. CDR3 in amino acids: CASSQGEDSYNEQFF. The CDR3 DNA reads as TGCGCCAGCAGCCAAGGGGAGGACTCTTACAATGAGCAGTTCTTC.

V usage is TRBV5-1 and J usage is TRBJ1-3, with no clear D. Germline CDR1 is SGHRS and CDR2 is YFSETQ. V lost 4 bases and J 1 base, leaving 9 bases between the germline ends. CDR3 size: 14 residues. CDR3 region: CASSATDSGNTIYF. The CDR3 DNA reads TGCGCCAGCAGCGCTACTGATTCTGGAAACACCATATATTTT.

This sequence joins TRBV19 and TRBJ2-7; possibly TRBD2 for D (6 bases). Germline lookup yields CDR1 LNHDA and CDR2 SQIVND (reference sequence). V lost 3 bases and J 1 base, leaving 10 bases between the germline ends. This CDR3 comprises 14 residues. The chain's CDR3 is CASSIGEDSYEQYF. For the CDR3, the DNA is TGTGCCAGTAGTATCGGGGAGGATTCCTACGAGCAGTACTTC.

CDR3 in amino acids: CASSSYREAGYTF. In DNA, the CDR3 is TGTGCCAGCAGTTCCTATAGGGAGGCTGGCTACACCTTC. The chain employs TRBV27 and TRBJ1-2; D is ambiguous. CDR3 length: 13 amino acids. Looked up from germline, CDR1 is MNHEY and CDR2 is SMNVEV (reference sequence). The V and J ends lost 4 bases and 7 bases respectively, with 13 bases between them.

The rearrangement uses TRBV21-1 and TRBJ1-2. TRBV21-1 is labeled a pseudogene. This CDR3 has 13 residues. This chain's CDR3 is CASKGRENYGYTF. The CDR3 coding sequence is TGTGCCAGCAAGGGGAGGGAGAACTATGGCTACACCTTC.

The chain couples TRBV9 to TRBJ1-1; weak D call: TRBD1 (6 bases). Germline values: CDR1 SGDLS, CDR2 YYNGEE. This CDR3 has 14 residues. V lost 2 bases and J lost 2, with 10 bases in between. DNA for the CDR3: TGTGCCAGCAGCGTTGGGGGGGCTAACACTGAAGCTTTCTTT. Encoded protein: CASSVGGANTEAFF. Full variable domain (remainder filled in from reference TRBV9 and TRBJ1-1): DSGVTQTPKHLITATGQRVTLRCSPRSGDLSVYWYQQSLDQGLQFLIQYYNGEERAKGNILERFSAQQFPDLHSELNLSSLELGDSALYFCASSVGGANTEAFFGQGTRLTVV.

The chain couples TRBV19 to TRBJ2-1; 10 bases fit TRBD2. CDR3 length equals 18 residues. In germline, CDR1 is LNHDA, CDR2 SQIVND (reference sequence). V shed 3 bases, J shed 8 bases, and the junction held 16 bases outside the gene matches. The CDR3: CASSIDRPGLAYFHEQFF. CDR3 DNA: TGTGCCAGTAGTATTGACAGGCCGGGACTAGCGTATTTCCATGAGCAGTTCTTC.

This clone came up once. The rearrangement joins TRBV29-1 to TRBJ2-1, with D unclear. Per the germline V gene, CDR1 is SQVTM and CDR2 is ANQGSEA. Between the trimmed V and J ends, which lost 1 base and 2 bases, there was a span of 6 bases. The CDR3 spans 13 residues. The CDR3 sequence: CSVEGRAYNEQFF. DNA of the CDR3: TGCAGCGTTGAAGGCCGCGCCTACAATGAGCAGTTCTTC.

The rearrangement links TRBV7-9 to TRBJ1-2; 7 bases match TRBD1. CDR1 and CDR2 (germline): SEHNR, FQNEAQ (reference sequence). The CDR3 extends over 13 amino acids. The V and J ends lost 5 bases and 4 bases, in that order; junction bases with no gene match: 4. CDR3 sequence (DNA): TGTGCCAGCAGCGCAGGGGGGCGCTATGGCTACACCTTC. It codes for CASSAGGRYGYTF.

The V call is TRBV2, the J call TRBJ1-4, with D maybe TRBD1 (6 bases). V lost 6 bases, J lost 7 bases, and 21 bases lay in between. The germline gives CDR1 SNHLY, CDR2 FYNNEI. This CDR3 contains 16 residues. CDR3 loop: CASRDRTGTVREKLFF. CDR3 DNA sequence: TGTGCCAGCAGGGATCGAACAGGGACGGTTCGTGAAAAACTGTTTTTT.

The chain is built from TRBV11-1 and TRBJ1-1, with TRBD1 identical over 7 bases. Germline V lookup: CDR1 SGHAT, CDR2 FQDESV (reference sequence). The CDR3 has 14 residues. With V trimmed by 5 bases and J by 5 bases, 8 bases remained unmatched. For the CDR3, the DNA is TGTGCCAGCAGCGCTCGACAGGGCGGAACTGAAGCTTTCTTT. Translating gives CASSARQGGTEAFF.

The chain links TRBV5-8 to TRBJ2-1, with a weak D call TRBD1 (5 bases). CDR1 is SGHTS and CDR2 is YDEGEE in the germline V gene. Between the trimmed V and J ends, which lost 1 base and 7 bases, there was a span of 15 bases. The CDR3 has 15 amino acids. The CDR3 loop is CASSLRGQGWNEQFF. The CDR3 nucleotides read TGTGCCAGCAGCTTGAGGGGCCAGGGATGGAATGAGCAGTTCTTC.

The rearrangement uses TRBV5-5 and TRBJ2-6; D may be TRBD1 (6 bases). Between the trimmed V and J ends, which lost 5 bases and 3 bases, there was a span of 15 bases. Germline values: CDR1 SGHKS, CDR2 YYEKEE (reference sequence). This CDR3 contains 16 residues. CDR3 region: CASSRTVSLGANVLTF. For the CDR3, the DNA is TGTGCCAGCAGTCGGACAGTGTCGCTTGGGGCCAACGTCCTGACTTTC.

This clone has just one count. V is TRBV10-3 and J is TRBJ2-5; D may be TRBD1 (7 bases). CDR1 is ENHRY, CDR2 SYGVKD, per germline. The germline V and J ends were trimmed by 3 bases and 4 bases, with 15 bases remaining between them. This CDR3 comprises 15 residues. The CDR3 region is CAISDPAGGGETQYF. The CDR3 coding sequence is TGTGCCATCAGTGACCCCGCAGGGGGAGGAGAGACCCAGTACTTC.

V and J are TRBV18 and TRBJ2-1; 8 nucleotides align to TRBD2. This CDR3 has 16 residues. Germline V gene sequence: CDR1 KGHSH, CDR2 LQKENI. J was trimmed by 4 bases and V by 0 bases; bases with no gene match: 5. DNA of the CDR3: TGTGCCAGCTCACCACCGGGCGGGGGGCCTTACAATGAGCAGTTCTTC. It is translated as CASSPPGGGPYNEQFF.

The V call is TRBV6-5, the J call TRBJ1-2; TRBD1 is a possible D gene (6 bases). The ends were cut back, 2 bases at V and 6 bases at J, with 13 bases in the middle. Germline values: CDR1 MNHEY, CDR2 SVGAGI. The CDR3 length is 14 residues. CDR3 protein: CASSYGGGLDGYTF. The DNA for the CDR3 is TGTGCCAGCAGTTACGGGGGGGGGCTGGATGGCTACACCTTC.

The chain is built from TRBV19 and TRBJ1-2; 8 nucleotides match TRBD1. V was pared by 5 bases and J by 5 bases, with 10 bases of the junction left unmatched. Germline V gene sequence: CDR1 LNHDA, CDR2 SQIVND (reference sequence). CDR3 length equals 15 residues. The CDR3 sequence is CASSLGTGRMYGYTF. The CDR3 coding sequence is TGTGCCAGTAGTCTTGGGACAGGTCGGATGTATGGCTACACCTTC.

This clone was seen a few times. The gene calls are TRBV5-4 and TRBJ2-1; 11 positions match TRBD2. Germline CDR1 reads SGHNT; CDR2 reads YYREEE (reference sequence). This CDR3 has 17 amino acids. The J segment lost 1 base and the V segment lost 4 bases, leaving 7 bases of the junction unmatched. The CDR3 here is CASSGGTSGPSYNEQFF. DNA for the CDR3: TGTGCCAGCAGCGGTGGGACTAGCGGCCCTTCCTACAATGAGCAGTTCTTC.

The CDR3: CASSQTTGELFF. The CDR3 coding sequence is TGTGCCAGCAGCCAGACAACCGGGGAGCTGTTTTTT. The rearrangement uses TRBV6-5 and TRBJ2-2; D is undetermined. Trimming stripped 6 bases from V and 5 bases from J, with 7 bases between. The CDR3 totals 12 residues. Germline CDR1 and CDR2: MNHEY and SVGAGI.

The V call is TRBV27, the J call TRBJ2-5; 7 nucleotides line up with TRBD1. V gave up 2 bases and J gave up 4 bases; unmatched junction bases: 7. Germline-derived CDR1 and CDR2 are MNHEY and SMNVEV (reference sequence). This CDR3 contains 15 residues. The CDR3 bases are TGTGCCAGCAGTTTAATTTATGGGGACAGAGAGACCCAGTACTTC. Translation: CASSLIYGDRETQYF.

The J gene is TRBJ1-5, the V gene TRBV6-5, with D tentatively TRBD1 (5 bases). Germline CDR1 and CDR2: MNHEY and SVGAGI. V gave up 0 bases and J gave up 7 bases, with 10 bases separating them. This CDR3 comprises 14 residues. CDR3 sequence reads: CASSYSGGSQPQHF. In DNA, the CDR3 is TGTGCCAGCAGTTACTCCGGGGGTAGCCAGCCCCAGCATTTT.

The chain couples TRBV28 to TRBJ2-6, with D maybe TRBD1 (5 bases). Trimming stripped 5 bases from V and 0 bases from J, with 8 bases between. Germline values: CDR1 MDHEN, CDR2 SYDVKM. The CDR3 has 15 residues. The CDR3, as DNA: TGTGCCAGCAGTCAGGGCCTCTCTGGGGCCAACGTCCTGACTTTC. Residues: CASSQGLSGANVLTF.

This rearrangement joins TRBV5-6 to TRBJ2-7, with 7 bases lining up with TRBD1. CDR1 and CDR2 from the germline V gene are SGHDT and YYEEEE. The CDR3 extends over 16 amino acids. V trimming: 1 base; J trimming: 2 bases; junction bases outside the gene matches: 9. The CDR3 DNA is TGTGCCAGCAGCTTGCCACTTGGGACAGCAACCTACGAGCAGTACTTC. Translated: CASSLPLGTATYEQYF.

This chain links TRBV5-4 with TRBJ2-1, with TRBD1 matching 8 bases. This CDR3 contains 16 residues. The germline CDR1 and CDR2 sequences are SGHNT and YYREEE (reference sequence). Trimming took 4 bases from V and 0 from J; bases not matched to a gene: 6. The CDR3 here is CASSDRGRHSYNEQFF. The CDR3 bases are TGTGCCAGCAGCGACAGGGGACGACACTCCTACAATGAGCAGTTCTTC.

This clone turned up a few times. The V and J genes are TRBV5-1 and TRBJ1-1; D is perhaps TRBD1 (6 bases). The CDR3 covers 14 residues. Trimming took off 3 bases at V and 1 base at J, with 10 bases between the two ends. The germline CDR1 and CDR2 sequences are SGHRS and YFSETQ. CDR3 loop: CASSSSTGNTEAFF. CDR3 nucleotides: TGCGCCAGCAGCTCATCGACAGGGAACACTGAAGCTTTCTTT.

This chain links TRBV9 with TRBJ2-3, with D tentatively TRBD1 (6 bases). Germline V lookup: CDR1 SGDLS, CDR2 YYNGEE. Between the trimmed V and J ends, which lost 0 bases and 2 bases, there was a span of 13 bases. There are 16 residues in the CDR3. DNA for the CDR3: TGTGCCAGCAGCGTAGAGGCAGGGGAGTACACAGATACGCAGTATTTT. Protein sequence: CASSVEAGEYTDTQYF.